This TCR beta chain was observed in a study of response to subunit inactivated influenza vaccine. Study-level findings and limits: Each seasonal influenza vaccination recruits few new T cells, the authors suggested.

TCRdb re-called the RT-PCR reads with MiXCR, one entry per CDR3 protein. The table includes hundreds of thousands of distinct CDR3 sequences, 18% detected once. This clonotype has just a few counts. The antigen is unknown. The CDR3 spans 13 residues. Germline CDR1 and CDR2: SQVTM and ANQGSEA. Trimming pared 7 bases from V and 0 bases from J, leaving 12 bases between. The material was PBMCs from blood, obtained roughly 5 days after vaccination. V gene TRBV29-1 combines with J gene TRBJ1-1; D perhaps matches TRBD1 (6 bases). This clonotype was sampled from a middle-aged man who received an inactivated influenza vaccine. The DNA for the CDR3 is TGCAGCGCTGGACAGACCTTGAACACTGAAGCTTTCTTT. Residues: CSAGQTLNTEAFF. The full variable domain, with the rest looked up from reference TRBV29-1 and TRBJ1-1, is SAVISQKPSRDICQRGTSLTIQCQVDSQVTMMFWYRQQPGQSLTLIATANQGSEATYESGFVIDKFPISRPNLTFSTLTVSNMSPEDSSIYLCSAGQTLNTEAFFGQGTRLTVV.